This TCR beta chain was captured by sequencing in a study of blood T cell repertoires in COVID-19. The germline V gene has CDR1 LNHDA and CDR2 SQIVND (reference sequence). This CDR3 region has 13 residues. The J segment lost 0 bases and the V segment lost 10 bases, leaving 4 bases of the junction unmatched. TCRdb keeps only in-frame clones here, not all; method: immunoSEQ multiplex PCR. The table has about 120,000 clones, about 80% seen once. The sample comprised peripheral blood. The sequence came from a man between 65 and 85 years old with active or convalescent COVID-19. This rearrangement joins TRBV19 to TRBJ2-3; 7 bases match TRBD2. The CDR3 reads CATGGSSTDTQYF. The CDR3 nucleotides are TGTGCCACCGGGGGGTCTAGCACAGATACGCAGTATTTT.